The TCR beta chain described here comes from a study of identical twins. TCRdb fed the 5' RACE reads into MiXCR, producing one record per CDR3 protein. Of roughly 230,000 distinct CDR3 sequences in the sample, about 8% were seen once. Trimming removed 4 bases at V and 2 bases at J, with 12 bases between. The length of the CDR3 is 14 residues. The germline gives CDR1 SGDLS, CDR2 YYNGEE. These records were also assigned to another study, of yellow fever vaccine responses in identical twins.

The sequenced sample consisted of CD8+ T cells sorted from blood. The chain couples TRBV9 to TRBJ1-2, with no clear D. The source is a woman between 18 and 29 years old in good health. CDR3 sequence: CASSTGSLNYGYTF. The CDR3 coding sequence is TGTGCCAGCAGCACCGGCAGCCTCAACTATGGCTACACCTTC.